The clone carrying this TCR beta chain turned up a few times. Its antigen is undetermined. The ends were cut back, 5 bases at V and 0 bases at J, with 7 bases in the middle. Germline V gene sequence: CDR1 SQVTM, CDR2 ANQGSEA. The CDR3 runs 12 residues. In TCRdb, the 5' RACE reads were re-called with MiXCR into one record per CDR3 protein. The sample gives 470,000 or so distinct CDR3 sequences, approximately 20% of which show up once; around 8.4% is in the top ten. These data belong to a study of T-cell memory formation after mild COVID-19. Study-level results: Proof of SARS-CoV-2 specificity was absent for the second-wave clones that crested on day 37.

Sequencing was carried out using PBMCs or a T cell subset sorted from them (not recorded which). The chain has TRBV29-1 and TRBJ1-2; unclear D gene. The clonotype originates from an adult woman who had mild COVID-19 (a few samples of this study predate the infection). Cell type and time point are not known. This chain's CDR3 is CSVLKANYGYTF. In DNA form, the CDR3 reads TGCAGCGTTCTCAAAGCTAACTATGGCTACACCTTC.